A single sample gave rise to the 11 T cell receptor beta chains below, sequenced in a study of blood T cell repertoires in COVID-19. Generated by immunoSEQ multiplex PCR, the TCRdb table keeps only in-frame clones and is missing some. The sample records over 50,000 clones, approximately 80% being singletons. Sequencing used peripheral blood. The origin of the receptors is a man in his 70s with acute or convalescent COVID-19.

The chain uses TRBV10-3 and TRBJ2-5; 7 bases match TRBD1. From germline, CDR1 is ENHRY and CDR2 SYGVKD. The ends lost 11 bases at V and 5 bases at J; junction bases unmatched: 11. The CDR3 spans 13 residues. For the CDR3, the DNA is TGTGCCGCAGCAAATCAGGGGGTTGAGACCCAGTACTTC. It yields the protein CAAANQGVETQYF.

The chain recombines TRBV7-9 with TRBJ1-1; the D is unclear. V lost 1 base and J 1 base, leaving 10 bases between the germline ends. Germline assignment: CDR1 SEHNR and CDR2 FQNEAQ (reference sequence). The CDR3 extends over 15 amino acids. CDR3 amino acids: CASSLVKRKNTEAFF. CDR3 nucleotide sequence: TGTGCCAGCAGCTTAGTGAAGCGCAAGAACACTGAAGCTTTCTTT.

About this clone itself: One end of the junction fails to match germline, which may point to a read error. This chain uses TRBV5-6 with TRBJ1-2, with 7 bases lining up with TRBD1. Germline V gives CDR1 SGHDT, CDR2 YYEEEE. The CDR3 extends over 14 amino acids. The CDR3 is CASNLTGSSYGYTF. CDR3 DNA: TGTGCCAGCAACTTGACAGGGAGTAGCTATGGCTACACCTTC.

In this sample, this clone turned up once. J is TRBJ2-7 and V is TRBV2, with 10 bases that match TRBD2. Losses at the gene ends were 5 bases for V and 6 bases for J; bases not matched to a gene: 7. The CDR3 sequence is 14 residues long. Germline V gives CDR1 SNHLY, CDR2 FYNNEI. This chain's CDR3 is CASSLSGGAGEQYF. CDR3 sequence (DNA): TGTGCCAGCAGTCTGAGCGGGGGGGCCGGCGAGCAGTACTTC. The whole variable domain, remainder taken from reference TRBV2 and TRBJ2-7, is EPEVTQTPSHQVTQMGQEVILRCVPISNHLYFYWYRQILGQKVEFLVSFYNNEISEKSEIFDDQFSVERPDGSNFTLKIRSTKLEDSAMYFCASSLSGGAGEQYFGPGTRLTVT.

A single count supports this clone. The chain has TRBV19 and TRBJ2-2; tentative D call: TRBD1 (6 bases). Germline CDR1 is LNHDA and CDR2 is SQIVND (reference sequence). The CDR3 is 18 amino acids. V lost 9 bases and J 4 bases, leaving 27 bases between the germline ends. CDR3: CASRSTHRELRGTGELFF. DNA for the CDR3: TGTGCCAGCCGCTCTACCCACAGGGAGCTCCGGGGCACCGGGGAGCTGTTTTTT.

The rearrangement links TRBV7-2 to TRBJ2-7, with 10 bases fitting TRBD1. The CDR3 totals 17 residues. With V trimmed by 3 bases and J by 7 bases, 15 bases remained unmatched. Germline-derived CDR1 and CDR2 are SGHTA and FQGNSA. In DNA form, the CDR3 reads TGTGCCAGCAGCTTGGGGACAGGGGCGAGTGTTAGGGGGGAGCAGTACTTC. Protein sequence: CASSLGTGASVRGEQYF. The entire variable domain, with the rest obtained from reference TRBV7-2 and TRBJ2-7, is as follows: GAGVSQSPSNKVTEKGKDVELRCDPISGHTALYWYRQSLGQGLEFLIYFQGNSAPDKSGLPSDRFSAERTGGSVSTLTIQRTQQEDSAVYLCASSLGTGASVRGEQYFGPGTRLTVT.

Regarding this clone: One junction end disagrees with the germline gene, perhaps due to a read error. The chain recombines TRBV7-7 with TRBJ2-5; 7 nucleotides align to TRBD1. Germline V lookup: CDR1 SSHAT, CDR2 FNYEAQ (reference sequence). The CDR3 totals 15 residues. CDR3 amino acids: CASSQIRQGQETQYF. For the CDR3, the DNA is TGTGCTAGCAGCCAAATACGACAGGGACAAGAGACCCAGTACTTC.

The chain recombines TRBV6-1 with TRBJ2-7; TRBD1 agrees at 9 bases. CDR3 size: 15 residues. With 2 bases clipped from V and 3 bases from J, the junction kept 5 bases outside the gene matches. Germline V gene data show CDR1 as MNHNS and CDR2 as SASEGT. DNA for the CDR3: TGTGCCAGCAGTGAACGTGGGACAGGGAGCTACGAGCAGTACTTC. Translating it yields CASSERGTGSYEQYF.

The chain joins TRBV6-5 to TRBJ2-2; D is possibly TRBD1 (6 bases). Trimming removed 7 bases from V and 3 bases from J, with 9 bases in between. The CDR3 covers 13 residues. From germline, CDR1 is MNHEY and CDR2 SVGAGI. The CDR3 coding sequence is TGTGCCAGCATCCGGACAGACACCGGGGAGCTGTTTTTT. As protein: CASIRTDTGELFF.

This clone was counted a few times. The chain uses TRBV7-3 and TRBJ1-6, with 7 bases that match TRBD1. The CDR3 covers 15 residues. Per the germline V gene, CDR1 is SGHTA and CDR2 is FQGTGA. Germline trimming cut 4 bases from V and 8 bases from J; bases unmatched to any gene: 8. The CDR3 here is CASSSTGAPDSPLHF. CDR3 in DNA: TGTGCCAGCAGCTCCACAGGGGCCCCGGATTCACCCCTCCACTTT.

This clone was seen only a few times. The rearrangement uses TRBV6-5 and TRBJ2-2; D perhaps matches TRBD1 (6 bases). The V gene lost 8 bases and the J gene lost 0 bases, with 10 bases spanning the gap. Germline assignment: CDR1 MNHEY and CDR2 SVGAGI. The CDR3 has 14 residues. CDR3 region: CASLRDTNTGELFF. CDR3 in DNA: TGTGCCAGCTTACGGGACACGAACACCGGGGAGCTGTTTTTT.